This TCR beta chain was sequenced in a study of blood T cell repertoires in COVID-19. For the study at large: There were acute and convalescent COVID-19 samples, and they came from the United States, Italy and Spain.

In the original analysis: Nucleated cell number was recorded as an estimate derived from reference gene primer amplification. Method: immunoSEQ multiplex PCR; TCRdb's copy keeps in-frame clones and lacks some. The V and J calls and clone size are taken from that table; D and trimming were inferred from the DNA. The table has about 160,000 clones, 78% seen once. The CDR3 has 17 residues. Germline CDR1 is SGHRS and CDR2 is YFSETQ. Trimming took 0 bases from V and 3 from J; bases not matched to a gene: 2. The chain joins TRBV5-1 to TRBJ2-3; TRBD2 agrees at 15 bases. The sequence was obtained from an elderly woman with acute or convalescent COVID-19. Source material: peripheral blood. The CDR3: CASSLAGTSGGTDTQYF. DNA for the CDR3: TGCGCCAGCAGCTTGGCCGGGACTAGCGGGGGGACAGATACGCAGTATTTT.